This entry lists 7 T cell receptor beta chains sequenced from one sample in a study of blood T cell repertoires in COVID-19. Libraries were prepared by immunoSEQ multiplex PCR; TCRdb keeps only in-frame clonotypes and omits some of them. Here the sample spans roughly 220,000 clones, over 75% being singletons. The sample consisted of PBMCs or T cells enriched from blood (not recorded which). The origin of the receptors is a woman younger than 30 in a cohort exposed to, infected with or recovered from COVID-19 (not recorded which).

The CDR3 sequence: CASSSISGRHYEQFF. CDR3 DNA sequence: TGTGCCAGCAGCTCCATTAGCGGGAGGCACTATGAGCAGTTCTTC. The V gene is TRBV7-6, the J gene TRBJ2-1, with 10 bases lining up with TRBD2. The V and J ends lost 4 bases and 8 bases, in that order; junction bases with no gene match: 8. CDR3 size: 15 residues. Germline CDR1 and CDR2: SGHVS and FNYEAQ.

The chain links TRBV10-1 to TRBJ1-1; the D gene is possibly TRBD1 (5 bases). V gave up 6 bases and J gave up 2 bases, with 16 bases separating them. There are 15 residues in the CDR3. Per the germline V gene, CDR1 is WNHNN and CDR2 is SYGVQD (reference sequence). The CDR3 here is CASRARRGGNTEAFF. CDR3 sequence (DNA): TGCGCCAGCAGGGCTCGGCGGGGCGGAAACACTGAAGCTTTCTTT.

CDR3 nucleotides: TGTGCCAGCAGCCAAGATACAGATCAGCCCCAGCATTTT. Translating gives CASSQDTDQPQHF. V gene TRBV3-1 (or the pseudogene TRBV3-2) combines with J gene TRBJ1-5; D unresolved. The ends were cut back, 0 bases at V and 5 bases at J, with 5 bases in the middle. CDR1 LGHDT and CDR2 YNNKEL come from the germline V gene (reference sequence). The CDR3 runs 13 residues.

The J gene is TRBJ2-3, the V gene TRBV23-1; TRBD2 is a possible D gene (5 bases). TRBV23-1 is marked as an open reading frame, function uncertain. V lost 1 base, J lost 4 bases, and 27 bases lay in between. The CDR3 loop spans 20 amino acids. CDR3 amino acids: CASSQYAGDGSGDIPDTQYF. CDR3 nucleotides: TGCGCCAGCAGTCAATATGCGGGCGATGGGAGCGGAGATATCCCAGATACGCAGTATTTT.

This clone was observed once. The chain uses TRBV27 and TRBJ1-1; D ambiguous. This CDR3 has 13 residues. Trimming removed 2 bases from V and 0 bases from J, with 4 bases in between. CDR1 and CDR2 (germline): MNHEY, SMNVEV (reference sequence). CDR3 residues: CASSLGLNTEAFF. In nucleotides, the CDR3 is TGTGCCAGCAGTTTAGGGCTGAACACTGAAGCTTTCTTT.

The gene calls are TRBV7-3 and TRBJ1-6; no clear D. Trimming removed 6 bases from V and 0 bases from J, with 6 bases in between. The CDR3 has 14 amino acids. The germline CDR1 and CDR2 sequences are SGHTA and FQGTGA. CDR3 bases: TGTGCCAGCAGTACGAGCTCCTATAATTCACCCCTCCACTTT. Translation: CASSTSSYNSPLHF. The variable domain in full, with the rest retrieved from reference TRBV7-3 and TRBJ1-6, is GAGVSQTPSNKVTEKGKYVELRCDPISGHTALYWYRQSLGQGPEFLIYFQGTGAADDSGLPNDRFFAVRPEGSVSTLKIQRTERGDSAVYLCASSTSSYNSPLHFGNGTRLTVT.

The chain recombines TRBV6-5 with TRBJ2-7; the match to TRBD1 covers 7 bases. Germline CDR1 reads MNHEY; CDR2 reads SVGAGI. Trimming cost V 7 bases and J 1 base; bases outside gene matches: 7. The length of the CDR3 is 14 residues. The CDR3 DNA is TGTGCCAGCATAAACAGGGGACAATCCTACGAGCAGTACTTC. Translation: CASINRGQSYEQYF.